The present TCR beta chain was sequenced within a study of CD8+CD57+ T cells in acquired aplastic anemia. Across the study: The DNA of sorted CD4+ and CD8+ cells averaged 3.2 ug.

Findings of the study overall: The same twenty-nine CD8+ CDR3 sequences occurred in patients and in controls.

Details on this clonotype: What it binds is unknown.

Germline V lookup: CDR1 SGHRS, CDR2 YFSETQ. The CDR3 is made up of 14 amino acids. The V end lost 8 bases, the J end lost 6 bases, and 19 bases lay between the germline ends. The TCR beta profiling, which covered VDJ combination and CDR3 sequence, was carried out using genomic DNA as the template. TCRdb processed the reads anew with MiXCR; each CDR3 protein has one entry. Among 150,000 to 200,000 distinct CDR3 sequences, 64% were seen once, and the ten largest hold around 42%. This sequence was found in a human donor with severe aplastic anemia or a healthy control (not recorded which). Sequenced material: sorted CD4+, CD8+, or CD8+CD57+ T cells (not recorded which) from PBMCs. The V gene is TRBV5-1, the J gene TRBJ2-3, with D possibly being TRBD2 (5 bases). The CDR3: CASRASGLADTQYF. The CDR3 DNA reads TGCGCCAGTAGGGCATCGGGGTTGGCCGATACGCAGTATTTT.